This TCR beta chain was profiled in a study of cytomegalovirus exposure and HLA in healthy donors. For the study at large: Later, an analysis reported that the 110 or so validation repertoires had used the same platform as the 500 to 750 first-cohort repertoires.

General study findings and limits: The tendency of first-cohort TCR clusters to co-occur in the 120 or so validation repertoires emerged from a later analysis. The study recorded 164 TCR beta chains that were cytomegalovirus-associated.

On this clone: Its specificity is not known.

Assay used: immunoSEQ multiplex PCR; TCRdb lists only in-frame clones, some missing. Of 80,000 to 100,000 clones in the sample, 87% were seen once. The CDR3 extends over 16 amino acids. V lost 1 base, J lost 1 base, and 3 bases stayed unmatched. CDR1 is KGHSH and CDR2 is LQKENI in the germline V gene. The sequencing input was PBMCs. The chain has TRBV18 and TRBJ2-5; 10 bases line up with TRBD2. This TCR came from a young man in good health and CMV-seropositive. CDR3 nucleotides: TGTGCCAGCTCACCACGGGCTAGCGGGAGCCAAGAGACCCAGTACTTC. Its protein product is CASSPRASGSQETQYF. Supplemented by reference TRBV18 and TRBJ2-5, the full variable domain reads NAGVMQNPRHLVRRRGQEARLRCSPMKGHSHVYWYRQLPEEGLKFMVYLQKENIIDESGMPKERFSAEFPKEGPSILRIQQVVRGDSAAYFCASSPRASGSQETQYFGPGTRLLVL.